Below are 9 T cell receptor beta chains sequenced from a single sample in a study of shared clonotypes between healthy human individuals. Here immunoSEQ multiplex PCR was the method, and the copy in TCRdb shows in-frame clones only, minus some. The data hold about 110,000 clones, with 68% observed a single time. The sample consisted of memory CD8+ T cells sorted from blood. Subset in this sample: CD45RO+ cells pooled with CCR7-negative TemRA cells. The receptors were sampled from a woman aged 30 to 39 in good health.

The chain couples TRBV13 to TRBJ1-3, with unresolved D. The V gene lost 3 bases and the J gene lost 3 bases, with 6 bases spanning the gap. CDR1 PRHDT and CDR2 FYEKMQ come from the germline V gene (reference sequence). There are 13 residues in the CDR3. In DNA form, the CDR3 reads TGTGCCAGCAGCTTGGGGTTTGGAAACACCATATATTTT. Translated, it gives CASSLGFGNTIYF.

V usage is TRBV2 and J usage is TRBJ1-1, with D unclear. Deletions cut 7 bases from V and 8 bases from J, with 20 bases between. Per germline, CDR1 SNHLY and CDR2 FYNNEI. There are 14 residues in the CDR3. CDR3 bases: TGTGCCAGCAACTTTCAGTCTGACATTGCAGAAGCTTTCTTT. Translation: CASNFQSDIAEAFF.

The chain employs TRBV10-1 and TRBJ2-7; D not resolved. Looked up from germline, CDR1 is WNHNN and CDR2 is SYGVQD (reference sequence). Between the trimmed V and J ends, which lost 3 bases and 2 bases, there was a span of 8 bases. CDR3 length: 13 residues. CDR3 bases: TGCGCCAGCAGTGAAGGCAGGACCTACGAGCAGTACTTC. Its translation is CASSEGRTYEQYF.

The rearrangement links TRBV11-2 to TRBJ1-5; perhaps TRBD1 as D (5 bases). Trimming stripped 4 bases from V and 5 bases from J, with 12 bases between. The CDR3 loop spans 14 amino acids. Germline CDR1 reads SGHAT; CDR2 reads FQNNGV. In DNA, the CDR3 is TGTGCCAGCAGCTCCCTCGGGGGGGATCAGCCCCAGCATTTT. Amino acid sequence: CASSSLGGDQPQHF.

The chain combines TRBV7-9 with TRBJ2-5, with TRBD2 matching 12 bases. V dropped 0 bases and J dropped 9; count of bases not matched to a gene: 8. Germline CDR1 is SEHNR and CDR2 is FQNEAQ (reference sequence). The CDR3 totals 16 residues. The CDR3 here is CASSLALAGGLTSQYF. For the CDR3, the DNA is TGTGCCAGCAGCTTAGCCCTAGCGGGAGGGTTAACGTCCCAGTACTTC.

A few counts support this clone. The rearrangement uses TRBV4-1 and TRBJ2-1; possibly TRBD2 for D (5 bases). CDR3 length equals 12 residues. CDR1 and CDR2 (germline): MGHRA, YSYEKL. Trimming took 2 bases from V and 6 from J, leaving 5 bases between them. The CDR3 sequence: CASSQTSNEQFF. For the CDR3, the DNA is TGCGCCAGCAGCCAAACTAGCAATGAGCAGTTCTTC.

This clone was recorded once. The chain joins TRBV7-9 to TRBJ2-5; a possible D gene is TRBD2 (5 bases). Deletions cut 1 base from V and 7 bases from J, with 16 bases between. From germline, CDR1 is SEHNR and CDR2 FQNEAQ (reference sequence). The CDR3 contains 15 residues. CDR3 coding DNA: TGTGCCAGCAGCTTAGGTACGGGGATGAGGAGGACCCAGTACTTC. Protein product: CASSLGTGMRRTQYF.

The chain recombines TRBV28 with TRBJ1-1; 12 bases map to TRBD1. Germline V gene sequence: CDR1 MDHEN, CDR2 SYDVKM. The CDR3 has 14 amino acids. The junction had 5 bases not matched to a gene; V was cut back by 6 bases and J by 6 bases. CDR3 DNA sequence: TGTGCCAGCAGGGTGGGACAGGGGGCGTCTGAAGCTTTCTTT. The encoded protein is CASRVGQGASEAFF.

This chain links TRBV4-1 with TRBJ1-5; D is unresolved. V lost 5 bases and J 10 bases, leaving 24 bases between the germline ends. This CDR3 spans 16 amino acids. CDR1 and CDR2 from the germline V gene are MGHRA and YSYEKL. The CDR3 sequence: CASSYNLGEASKPQHF. The CDR3 DNA reads TGCGCCAGCAGCTATAACCTGGGTGAAGCTAGCAAACCCCAGCATTTT.